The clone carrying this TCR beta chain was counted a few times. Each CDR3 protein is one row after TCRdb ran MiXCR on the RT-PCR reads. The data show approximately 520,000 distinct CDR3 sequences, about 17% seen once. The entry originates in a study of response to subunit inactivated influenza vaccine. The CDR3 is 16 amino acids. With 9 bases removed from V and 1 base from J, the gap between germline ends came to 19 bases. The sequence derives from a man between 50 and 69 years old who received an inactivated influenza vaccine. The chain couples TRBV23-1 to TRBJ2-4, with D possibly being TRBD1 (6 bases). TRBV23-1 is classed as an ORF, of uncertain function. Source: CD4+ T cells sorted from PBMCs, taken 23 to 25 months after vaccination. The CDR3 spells CASRSQGQGAKNIQYF. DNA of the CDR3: TGCGCCAGTAGAAGTCAGGGGCAGGGGGCCAAAAACATTCAGTACTTC.